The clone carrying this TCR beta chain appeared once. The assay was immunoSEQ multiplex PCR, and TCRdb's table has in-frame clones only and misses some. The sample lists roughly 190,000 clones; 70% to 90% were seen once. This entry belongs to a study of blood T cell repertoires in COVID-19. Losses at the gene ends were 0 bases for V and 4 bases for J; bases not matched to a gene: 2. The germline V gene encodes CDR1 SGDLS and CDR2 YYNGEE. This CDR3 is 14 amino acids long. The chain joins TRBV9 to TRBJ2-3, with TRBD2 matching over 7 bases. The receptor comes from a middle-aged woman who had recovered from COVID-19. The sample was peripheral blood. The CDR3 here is CASSVAAGSDTQYF. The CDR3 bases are TGTGCCAGCAGCGTAGCAGCGGGATCAGATACGCAGTATTTT.